Presented here are 26 T cell receptor beta chains from one specimen sequenced in a study of blood T cell repertoires in COVID-19. Using immunoSEQ multiplex PCR, the repertoire was profiled, and TCRdb retains in-frame clones only, with some absent. The sample lists approximately 210,000 clones, 94% occurring once. The sample taken for sequencing was peripheral blood. These receptors came from a man aged 25 to 40 with COVID-19, enrolled during active disease.

V is TRBV6-5 and J is TRBJ1-3, with a weak D call TRBD1 (5 bases). The CDR3 has 15 residues. V was shortened by 2 bases and J by 2 bases, with 10 bases between the two germline ends. Germline loops: CDR1 MNHEY, CDR2 SVGAGI. CDR3 sequence: CASSYRGGPGNTIYF. Written as DNA, the CDR3 is TGTGCCAGCAGTTACAGGGGAGGACCTGGAAACACCATATATTTT.

The chain employs TRBV7-9 and TRBJ1-2; D uncertain. The CDR3 spans 13 residues. From germline, CDR1 is SEHNR and CDR2 FQNEAQ (reference sequence). Trimming cost V 4 bases and J 3 bases, with 9 bases left between them. CDR3: CASSSQSYYGYTF. DNA for the CDR3: TGTGCCAGCAGCTCGCAGTCGTACTATGGCTACACCTTC.

The chain recombines TRBV6-5 with TRBJ2-7; 9 nucleotides match TRBD1. CDR1 MNHEY and CDR2 SVGAGI come from the germline V gene. This CDR3 is built from 15 residues. V lost 5 bases and J lost 3; bases outside the gene matches: 8. Written as DNA, the CDR3 is TGTGCCAGCAGTCCCGGATTGGGACAGGGCTACGAGCAGTACTTC. Protein product: CASSPGLGQGYEQYF.

This rearrangement joins TRBV7-6 to TRBJ2-7; perhaps TRBD1 as D (5 bases). The CDR3 extends over 12 amino acids. V lost 5 bases and J 6 bases, leaving 11 bases between the germline ends. Germline CDR1 reads SGHVS; CDR2 reads FNYEAQ. The CDR3 is CASSDTGLEQYF. The DNA of the CDR3 is TGTGCCAGCAGCGATACAGGTCTCGAGCAGTACTTC. Combining the CDR3 with reference TRBV7-6 and TRBJ2-7 gives the whole variable domain GAGVSQSPRYKVTKRGQDVALRCDPISGHVSLYWYRQALGQGPEFLTYFNYEAQQDKSGLPNDRFSAERPEGSISTLTIQRTEQRDSAMYRCASSDTGLEQYFGPGTRLTVT.

This chain joins TRBV9 and TRBJ1-2; 10 bases agree with TRBD1. With V trimmed by 1 base and J by 4 bases, 4 bases remained unmatched. This CDR3 comprises 15 residues. Germline V gene lookup returns CDR1 SGDLS and CDR2 YYNGEE. CDR3 amino acids: CASSVSGTGAYGYTF. The CDR3 nucleotides read TGTGCCAGCAGCGTATCCGGGACAGGGGCCTATGGCTACACCTTC.

The chain is built from TRBV18 and TRBJ2-2; 7 bases match TRBD2. Germline lookup yields CDR1 KGHSH and CDR2 LQKENI. V lost 6 bases and J lost 4; bases outside the gene matches: 8. This CDR3 has 15 residues. The CDR3 is CASSNGLGPTGELFF. The CDR3, as DNA: TGTGCCAGCTCTAACGGACTAGGCCCCACCGGGGAGCTGTTTTTT.

V gene TRBV12-5 combines with J gene TRBJ1-4; 7 bases align to TRBD1. Germline V lookup: CDR1 LGHNT, CDR2 FRNRAP. With V trimmed by 7 bases and J by 3 bases, 5 bases remained unmatched. This CDR3 contains 14 residues. This chain's CDR3 is CASAGGQSNEKLFF. The CDR3 DNA follows: TGTGCTAGTGCCGGGGGACAGTCTAATGAAAAACTGTTTTTT.

V usage is TRBV4-1 and J usage is TRBJ1-2; D is perhaps TRBD1 (5 bases). V dropped 1 base and J dropped 5 bases, with 26 bases sitting between them. The CDR3 totals 19 residues. Per germline, CDR1 MGHRA and CDR2 YSYEKL. The CDR3 protein is CASSQVFERSTAPYYGYTF. The CDR3 bases are TGCGCCAGCAGCCAAGTGTTTGAGCGTTCGACAGCGCCCTATTATGGCTACACCTTC.

The rearrangement uses TRBV5-1 and TRBJ1-2; 7 bases are a match to TRBD1. Germline V CDR1 and CDR2: SGHRS, YFSETQ. With V trimmed by 4 bases and J by 8 bases, 17 bases remained unmatched. There are 16 residues in the CDR3. The CDR3 DNA sequence: TGCGCCAGCAGCCCCGGAGGGCAGGGGGTAGATCAGGGCTACACCTTC. Residues: CASSPGGQGVDQGYTF.

Remarks on this clone: Relative to the germline gene, one junction end is altered; a read error may explain this. The chain employs TRBV3-1 (or the pseudogene TRBV3-2) and TRBJ1-1; D perhaps matches TRBD1 (5 bases). The CDR3 consists of 13 residues. Germline loops: CDR1 LGHDT, CDR2 YNNKEL (reference sequence). This chain's CDR3 is CASSQAGNAEAFF. CDR3 bases: TGTGCCAGCAGCCAAGCAGGGAACGCTGAAGCTTTCTTT.

This chain connects TRBV12-3 or TRBV12-4 to TRBJ2-7, with D perhaps TRBD1 (5 bases). V lost 1 base to trimming and J lost 12 bases, with 13 bases between them. The CDR3 is 12 residues long. The CDR3 reads CASSLERGRGYF. CDR3 DNA: TGTGCCAGCAGTTTAGAAAGGGGAAGGGGGTACTTC.

V is TRBV6-1 and J is TRBJ1-5; 7 nucleotides line up with TRBD1. The germline V gene encodes CDR1 MNHNS and CDR2 SASEGT. J was trimmed by 4 bases and V by 3 bases; bases with no gene match: 12. The CDR3 covers 17 residues. CDR3 in amino acids: CASSEIPRGFGNQPQHF. The CDR3, as DNA: TGTGCCAGCAGTGAGATTCCCAGGGGGTTCGGTAATCAGCCCCAGCATTTT.

This clone was recorded only once. The rearrangement links TRBV30 to TRBJ1-5; 7 positions match TRBD1. The J segment lost 0 bases and the V segment lost 3 bases, leaving 5 bases of the junction unmatched. The CDR3 contains 15 residues. Germline V gene lookup returns CDR1 GTSNPN and CDR2 SVGIG (reference sequence). CDR3 in amino acids: CAWRTGASSNQPQHF. For the CDR3, the DNA is TGTGCCTGGAGAACAGGGGCTTCTAGCAATCAGCCCCAGCATTTT.

The V call is TRBV11-2, the J call TRBJ2-5, with 9 bases that match TRBD2. The ends lost 3 bases at V and 5 bases at J; junction bases unmatched: 7. The CDR3 is made up of 15 amino acids. Germline V gives CDR1 SGHAT, CDR2 FQNNGV. This CDR3 is CASSLGGGVLETQYF. DNA for the CDR3: TGTGCCAGCAGCTTGGGCGGGGGGGTGCTTGAGACCCAGTACTTC.

J is TRBJ1-5 and V is TRBV6-8; TRBD1 matches at 8 bases. Unmatched junction bases numbered 12, after V lost 8 bases and J lost 6 bases. CDR1 is MNHGY and CDR2 is SAAAGT in the germline V gene. The CDR3 sequence is 15 residues long. CDR3 loop: CASSSRTGLGQPQHF. The CDR3 coding sequence is TGTGCCAGCTCGAGTAGGACAGGGCTTGGTCAGCCCCAGCATTTT.

This chain connects TRBV2 to TRBJ2-5; 7 nucleotides line up with TRBD1. The CDR3 spans 15 residues. The V and J ends lost 6 bases and 5 bases, in that order; junction bases with no gene match: 12. Looked up from germline, CDR1 is SNHLY and CDR2 is FYNNEI. CDR3 sequence: CASSQGGGLQETQYF. The DNA for the CDR3 is TGTGCCAGCAGCCAAGGGGGCGGCTTACAGGAGACCCAGTACTTC.

V and J are TRBV2 and TRBJ1-6; perhaps TRBD1 as D (6 bases). In germline, CDR1 is SNHLY, CDR2 FYNNEI. The CDR3 extends over 16 amino acids. The V and J ends lost 2 bases and 7 bases respectively, with 15 bases between them. CDR3 loop: CASSEMWGLRNSPLHF. The CDR3 DNA sequence: TGTGCCAGCAGTGAAATGTGGGGGCTTCGGAATTCACCCCTCCACTTT.

The V gene is TRBV6-5, the J gene TRBJ1-1; a weak D match, TRBD1 (5 bases). The CDR3 contains 14 residues. The ends were cut back, 2 bases at V and 4 bases at J, with 11 bases in the middle. The germline V gene encodes CDR1 MNHEY and CDR2 SVGAGI. Here the CDR3 reads CASSYGGEGTEAFF. The CDR3 nucleotides read TGTGCCAGCAGTTACGGGGGGGAGGGCACTGAAGCTTTCTTT.

The chain joins TRBV5-1 to TRBJ1-4; 11 bases align to TRBD1. CDR3 length: 17 amino acids. Germline V lookup: CDR1 SGHRS, CDR2 YFSETQ. Germline trimming cut 3 bases from V and 4 bases from J; bases unmatched to any gene: 8. Here the CDR3 reads CASSWGTGGSGNEKLFF. In DNA form, the CDR3 reads TGCGCCAGCAGCTGGGGGACAGGGGGATCTGGTAATGAAAAACTGTTTTTT. Full variable domain (rest looked up from reference TRBV5-1 and TRBJ1-4): KAGVTQTPRYLIKTRGQQVTLSCSPISGHRSVSWYQQTPGQGLQFLFEYFSETQRNKGNFPGRFSGRQFSNSRSEMNVSTLELGDSALYLCASSWGTGGSGNEKLFFGSGTQLSVL.

This chain joins TRBV19 and TRBJ1-2; D not certain. Germline V gene data show CDR1 as LNHDA and CDR2 as SQIVND (reference sequence). Trimming removed 5 bases at V and 2 bases at J, with 3 bases between. The CDR3 has 11 amino acids. This CDR3 is CASSLNYGYTF. CDR3 bases: TGTGCCAGTAGTTTAAACTATGGCTACACCTTC. Full variable domain (remainder filled in from reference TRBV19 and TRBJ1-2): DGGITQSPKYLFRKEGQNVTLSCEQNLNHDAMYWYRQDPGQGLRLIYYSQIVNDFQKGDIAEGYSVSREKKESFPLTVTSAQKNPTAFYLCASSLNYGYTFGSGTRLTVV.

V and J are TRBV23-1 and TRBJ2-1; D may be TRBD2 (9 bases). TRBV23-1 is placed among ORFs of uncertain function. The ends were cut back, 2 bases at V and 6 bases at J, with 23 bases in the middle. This CDR3 is built from 18 residues. CDR3 region: CASSQQGASGVLANEQFF. CDR3 DNA sequence: TGCGCCAGCAGTCAACAGGGGGCTAGCGGGGTGCTCGCCAATGAGCAGTTCTTC.

The chain couples TRBV12-3 or TRBV12-4 to TRBJ2-1, with 7 bases aligning to TRBD1. The CDR3 totals 13 residues. Trimming at V came to 7 bases and at J to 3 bases, leaving 3 bases not matched to a gene. The CDR3 coding sequence is TGTGCCAGCACGTCAGGGGGCTACAATGAGCAGTTCTTC. Encoded protein: CASTSGGYNEQFF.

CDR3: CASSLRSGGGKETQYF. CDR3 DNA: TGTGCCAGCAGCTTAAGGTCAGGGGGAGGAAAAGAGACCCAGTACTTC. The genes are TRBV7-2 and TRBJ2-5; D might be TRBD1 (7 bases). Germline values: CDR1 SGHTA, CDR2 FQGNSA. Trimming stripped 2 bases from V and 3 bases from J, with 16 bases between. The CDR3 sequence is 16 residues long.

The chain uses TRBV21-1 and TRBJ1-5; TRBD1 reflects the table's D call only, with no check against the DNA. TRBV21-1 is noted as a pseudogene. CDR3 size: 18 residues. The CDR3 DNA follows: TGTGCCAGCAGCAAAGCGCGTCTCCCTGACAAAGAGAATCAGCCCCAGCATTTT. Amino acid sequence: CASSKARLPDKENQPQHF.

As to this clone: The sample holds other DNA sequences that translate to the same CDR3. CDR3 in DNA: TGCGCCAGCAGCACCGGACAGGGAGAGACCCAGTACTTC. Its translation is CASSTGQGETQYF. This chain joins TRBV5-1 and TRBJ2-5, with 8 positions matching TRBD1. This CDR3 comprises 13 residues. CDR1 and CDR2 from the germline V gene are SGHRS and YFSETQ. Unmatched junction bases numbered 3, after V lost 4 bases and J lost 4 bases.

The chain carries TRBV5-5 and TRBJ2-7, with D perhaps matching TRBD1 (6 bases). V lost 0 bases, J lost 9 bases, and 22 bases lay in between. Germline loops: CDR1 SGHKS, CDR2 YYEKEE (reference sequence). The CDR3 has 16 amino acids. The CDR3 DNA reads TGTGCCAGCAGCTTGGGACCCCAGGAGAGGGGGTCGGGGCAGTACTTC. This gives the protein CASSLGPQERGSGQYF.